This T cell receptor (beta chain) was obtained from a study of T-cell reconstitution after alpha-beta-depleted transplantation in children. The CDR3 contains 16 residues. V dropped 1 base and J dropped 4; count of bases not matched to a gene: 8. Germline assignment: CDR1 SGHRS and CDR2 YFSETQ. Construction of the TCRbeta library involved unique molecular identifiers. TCRdb reprocessed the PCR reads via MiXCR and lists one record per CDR3 protein. The profile shows about 200,000 distinct CDR3 sequences, roughly 7.1% of them singletons. This clonotype has at least ten counts. What it recognizes is unknown. Study observations and caveats: At one year after transplant, newly produced T cells mostly accounted for T-cell counts and diversity.

The source of this sequence is a boy younger than 10 with acute lymphoblastic leukemia, due to receive a stem cell transplant. Sample: PBMCs, taken before TCRalphabeta/CD19-depleted stem cell transplant. This sequence joins TRBV5-1 and TRBJ1-1; the match to TRBD1 covers 9 bases. In DNA form, the CDR3 reads TGCGCCAGCAGCTTGACCCCGGGACAGGGAGGCACTGAAGCTTTCTTT. It encodes CASSLTPGQGGTEAFF.